Each of the 27 T cell receptor beta chains below was sequenced from the same sample in a study of spatial heterogeneity in lung cancer. TCRdb used MiXCR to reprocess the 5' RACE reads, holding one entry per CDR3 protein. The repertoire includes tens of thousands of distinct CDR3 sequences, over 9.5% of them detected once, and around 4.3% sits in the top ten. Time point given: sample taken at primary tumor resection. Unsorted samples of tumor, nontumor lung or frozen PBMC had their whole RNA sequenced. Here the sequenced sample was PBMCs, taken at surgery. All receptors derive from a male donor with early-stage non-small cell lung cancer.

This clonotype was seen a few times. V gene TRBV7-9 combines with J gene TRBJ2-1, with TRBD1 matching over 7 bases. V trimming: 6 bases; J trimming: 7 bases; junction bases outside the gene matches: 3. The CDR3 runs to 12 residues. CDR1 and CDR2 from the germline V gene are SEHNR and FQNEAQ (reference sequence). The DNA for the CDR3 is TGTGCCAGCAGTCTCAGGGGGAATGAGCAGTTCTTC. This gives the protein CASSLRGNEQFF. The full variable domain, rest sourced from reference TRBV7-9 and TRBJ2-1, is DTGVSQNPRHKITKRGQNVTFRCDPISEHNRLYWYRQTLGQGPEFLTYFQNEAQLEKSRLLSDRFSAERPKGSFSTLEIQRTEQGDSAMYLCASSLRGNEQFFGPGTRLTVL.

This clonotype was counted only a few times. The chain combines TRBV25-1 with TRBJ2-1; no reliable D call. Trimming took off 4 bases at V and 9 bases at J, with 10 bases between the two ends. CDR3 length equals 12 residues. Looked up from germline, CDR1 is MGHDK and CDR2 is SYGVNS. CDR3 in amino acids: CASSALQSEQFF. The CDR3 region has the DNA TGTGCCAGCAGTGCCCTACAAAGTGAGCAGTTCTTC.

The gene calls are TRBV29-1 and TRBJ2-2, with D unclear. The CDR3 is 11 residues long. Germline assignment: CDR1 SQVTM and CDR2 ANQGSEA. Trimming cost V 7 bases and J 5 bases, with 8 bases left between them. In DNA, the CDR3 is TGCAGCGCCGAAAAAACCGGGGAGCTGTTTTTT. As protein: CSAEKTGELFF.

The table lists this clonotype with many counts. The genes are TRBV19 and TRBJ2-5; D not resolved. In germline, CDR1 is LNHDA, CDR2 SQIVND (reference sequence). V was clipped by 4 bases and J by 3 bases, with 9 bases between them. The CDR3 is 13 amino acids. This CDR3 reads CASSTDGEETQYF. The CDR3, as DNA: TGTGCCAGTAGTACCGATGGGGAAGAGACCCAGTACTTC.

This clonotype has more than one count but fewer than ten. The gene calls are TRBV7-9 and TRBJ2-7; 7 bases match TRBD2. Trimming at V came to 4 bases and at J to 7 bases, leaving 10 bases not matched to a gene. The CDR3 covers 14 residues. Germline CDR1 is SEHNR and CDR2 is FQNEAQ (reference sequence). The CDR3: CASSSGLVRAEQYF. In DNA, the CDR3 is TGTGCCAGCAGCTCAGGACTAGTAAGGGCTGAGCAGTACTTC.

The V gene is TRBV4-1, the J gene TRBJ2-3, with D possibly being TRBD2 (5 bases). V lost 4 bases and J 5 bases, leaving 7 bases between the germline ends. Germline CDR1 MGHRA, CDR2 YSYEKL. CDR3 length equals 12 residues. This CDR3 reads CASSPAGDTQYF. DNA of the CDR3: TGCGCCAGCAGCCCCGCGGGAGATACGCAGTATTTT.

This clonotype was counted many times. V is TRBV20-1 and J is TRBJ2-2; 7 positions agree with TRBD2. J gave up 3 bases and V 3 bases, and 1 base lay outside the gene matches. The germline V gene encodes CDR1 DFQATT and CDR2 SNEGSKA (reference sequence). The CDR3 is 13 amino acids. CDR3 sequence: CSASRGDTGELFF. CDR3 coding DNA: TGCAGTGCTAGTCGGGGGGACACCGGGGAGCTGTTTTTT.

This rearrangement joins TRBV10-1 to TRBJ2-2; no clear D gene. The ends were cut back, 3 bases at V and 7 bases at J, with 9 bases in the middle. The length of the CDR3 is 13 residues. The germline V gene encodes CDR1 WNHNN and CDR2 SYGVQD (reference sequence). This CDR3 is CASSEQRFGELFF. The CDR3 DNA is TGCGCCAGCAGTGAACAAAGGTTCGGGGAGCTGTTTTTT.

This chain links TRBV11-2 with TRBJ2-5; 8 bases match TRBD1. V lost 1 base and J lost 1; bases outside the gene matches: 5. The CDR3 spans 16 residues. In germline, CDR1 is SGHAT, CDR2 FQNNGV. CDR3 DNA: TGTGCCAGCAGCTTAGGGACGGACAGGGTCCAAGAGACCCAGTACTTC. Its translation is CASSLGTDRVQETQYF.

The chain is built from TRBV7-8 and TRBJ2-7; possibly TRBD1 for D (6 bases). CDR1 is SGHVS, CDR2 FQNEAQ, per germline. V was shortened by 5 bases and J by 2 bases, with 13 bases between the two germline ends. The CDR3 is made up of 14 amino acids. CDR3 in amino acids: CASSPLGAAYEQYF. The CDR3 coding sequence is TGTGCCAGCAGCCCTCTGGGGGCTGCCTACGAGCAGTACTTC. Filled out from reference TRBV7-8 and TRBJ2-7, the complete variable domain reads GAGVSQSPRYKVAKRGQDVALRCDPISGHVSLFWYQQALGQGPEFLTYFQNEAQLDKSGLPSDRFFAERPEGSVSTLKIQRTQQEDSAVYLCASSPLGAAYEQYFGPGTRLTVT.

This clonotype showed up just a few times. The chain couples TRBV5-6 to TRBJ1-2, with 7 bases aligning to TRBD1. Per the germline V gene, CDR1 is SGHDT and CDR2 is YYEEEE. The CDR3 spans 15 residues. J was trimmed by 2 bases and V by 4 bases; bases with no gene match: 8. The CDR3 region has the DNA TGTGCCAGCAGCATGTACGGGACAGTGAACTATGGCTACACCTTC. Translation gives CASSMYGTVNYGYTF.

This chain connects TRBV20-1 to TRBJ2-1, with unresolved D. Germline CDR1 reads DFQATT; CDR2 reads SNEGSKA (reference sequence). Trimming took off 8 bases at V and 3 bases at J, with 14 bases between the two ends. The CDR3 has 13 residues. CDR3 protein: CSIFSKSYNEQFF. As DNA, the CDR3 is TGCAGTATTTTCAGTAAGAGCTACAATGAGCAGTTCTTC.

This chain uses TRBV6-1 with TRBJ2-1; D is unclear. The germline V gene has CDR1 MNHNS and CDR2 SASEGT. V shed 4 bases and J shed 0 bases, with 13 bases lying between them. The length of the CDR3 is 16 residues. In DNA form, the CDR3 reads TGTGCCAGCAGTGGGGTAGCAGCGAGCTCCTACAATGAGCAGTTCTTC. This gives the protein CASSGVAASSYNEQFF.

The chain joins TRBV18 to TRBJ2-5; unclear D gene. V was shortened by 0 bases and J by 2 bases, with 4 bases between the two germline ends. This CDR3 is 13 amino acids long. Germline CDR1 KGHSH, CDR2 LQKENI. Here the CDR3 reads CASSPPGQETQYF. As DNA, the CDR3 is TGTGCCAGCTCACCACCCGGACAAGAGACCCAGTACTTC. Looking up the rest from reference TRBV18 and TRBJ2-5 gives the full variable domain: NAGVMQNPRHLVRRRGQEARLRCSPMKGHSHVYWYRQLPEEGLKFMVYLQKENIIDESGMPKERFSAEFPKEGPSILRIQQVVRGDSAAYFCASSPPGQETQYFGPGTRLLVL.

This clonotype was observed a few times. The chain recombines TRBV12-3 or TRBV12-4 with TRBJ1-2, with unresolved D. The CDR3 is 13 amino acids. V lost 6 bases, J lost 6 bases, and 14 bases lay in between. CDR3 loop: CASSYEDLDGYTF. Written as DNA, the CDR3 is TGTGCCAGCAGCTATGAGGACCTCGATGGCTACACCTTC.

The V gene is TRBV29-1, the J gene TRBJ1-2; 7 bases agree with TRBD1. The ends lost 4 bases at V and 4 bases at J; junction bases unmatched: 12. Germline V lookup: CDR1 SQVTM, CDR2 ANQGSEA. The CDR3 loop spans 15 amino acids. The CDR3, as DNA: TGCAGCGTTGCTGATTCCGGGACAGAGGCCTATGGCTACACCTTC. Translation: CSVADSGTEAYGYTF.

This clonotype was observed a few times. V is TRBV5-4 and J is TRBJ1-2; tentatively, D is TRBD1 (5 bases). Germline V gene lookup returns CDR1 SGHNT and CDR2 YYREEE (reference sequence). This CDR3 has 15 amino acids. V lost 2 bases to trimming and J lost 1 base, with 12 bases between them. CDR3 bases: TGTGCCAGCAGCTTCGGCAGGGCCGGTAACTATGGCTACACCTTC. It yields the protein CASSFGRAGNYGYTF.

This clonotype was counted once. V gene TRBV27 combines with J gene TRBJ2-7, with 8 bases identical to TRBD2. The CDR3 spans 15 residues. V trimming: 3 bases; J trimming: 3 bases; junction bases outside the gene matches: 7. Germline V gives CDR1 MNHEY, CDR2 SMNVEV (reference sequence). CDR3 nucleotides: TGTGCCAGCAGTTTCTCCGGGGGGGACTTCTACGAGCAGTACTTC. Its protein is CASSFSGGDFYEQYF.

This clonotype was seen a handful of times. This rearrangement joins TRBV2 to TRBJ2-3; 7 bases are a match to TRBD2. The CDR3 contains 15 residues. The V segment lost 5 bases and the J segment 1 base; nucleotides outside the gene matches: 6. Germline loops: CDR1 SNHLY, CDR2 FYNNEI. The CDR3 protein is CASSTSSGGTDTQYF. CDR3 DNA sequence: TGTGCCAGCAGTACTTCCAGCGGGGGCACAGATACGCAGTATTTT.

This clonotype qualifies as medium-sized (0.01 to 0.1%). The rearrangement joins TRBV7-6 to TRBJ2-7; D perhaps matches TRBD1 (5 bases). Trimming shortened V by 5 bases and J by 4 bases, and 9 bases separated the two germline ends. In germline, CDR1 is SGHVS, CDR2 FNYEAQ. This CDR3 is 12 amino acids long. The CDR3 region has the DNA TGTGCCAGCAGCGCTCCAGGGTACGAGCAGTACTTC. It codes for CASSAPGYEQYF.

This clonotype has a handful of counts. This rearrangement joins TRBV5-1 to TRBJ1-1; D is ambiguous. Germline-derived CDR1 and CDR2 are SGHRS and YFSETQ. The V end lost 4 bases, the J end lost 5 bases, and 15 bases lay between the germline ends. This CDR3 region has 14 residues. CDR3 sequence: CASSPGSQWTEAFF. CDR3 DNA: TGCGCCAGCAGCCCAGGTAGCCAGTGGACTGAAGCTTTCTTT.

This chain joins TRBV5-5 and TRBJ2-5, with D perhaps matching TRBD2 (6 bases). Trimming took 6 bases from V and 2 from J, leaving 17 bases between them. Germline assignment: CDR1 SGHKS and CDR2 YYEKEE (reference sequence). This CDR3 spans 15 amino acids. The CDR3: CASKPLGGDQETQYF. The CDR3, as DNA: TGTGCCAGCAAACCTCTCGGAGGGGATCAAGAGACCCAGTACTTC. Full variable domain (remainder filled in from reference TRBV5-5 and TRBJ2-5): DAGVTQSPTHLIKTRGQQVTLRCSPISGHKSVSWYQQVLGQGPQFIFQYYEKEERGRGNFPDRFSARQFPNYSSELNVNALLLGDSALYLCASKPLGGDQETQYFGPGTRLLVL.

This clonotype has at least ten counts. This rearrangement joins TRBV2 to TRBJ1-1, with 9 bases matching TRBD1. Trimming removed 7 bases from V and 2 bases from J; junction bases left unmatched: 8. CDR1 and CDR2 (germline): SNHLY, FYNNEI. This CDR3 has 15 residues. This chain's CDR3 is CASTSQGQGNTEAFF. The CDR3 DNA follows: TGTGCCAGCACCTCACAGGGACAGGGAAACACTGAAGCTTTCTTT.

This clonotype has a handful of counts. This sequence joins TRBV7-2 and TRBJ2-7; 8 bases match TRBD2. Germline CDR1 reads SGHTA; CDR2 reads FQGNSA. The CDR3 extends over 14 amino acids. Unmatched junction bases numbered 4, after V lost 3 bases and J lost 3 bases. CDR3 in amino acids: CASSFSGTSYEQYF. The CDR3 nucleotides read TGTGCCAGCAGCTTCTCCGGGACTAGCTACGAGCAGTACTTC.

The chain couples TRBV5-4 to TRBJ2-3; TRBD2 matches at 8 bases. Germline CDR1 SGHNT, CDR2 YYREEE (reference sequence). With V trimmed by 0 bases and J by 2 bases, 5 bases remained unmatched. The CDR3 length is 16 residues. The CDR3 DNA reads as TGTGCCAGCAGCTTGGGGAGCGGGGGCTTCACAGATACGCAGTATTTT. It codes for CASSLGSGGFTDTQYF.

The chain uses TRBV14 and TRBJ2-7; weak D call: TRBD2 (7 bases). The CDR3 has 16 amino acids. V lost 4 bases and J 7 bases, leaving 23 bases between the germline ends. Germline V gene lookup returns CDR1 SGHDN and CDR2 FVKESK. The CDR3 coding sequence is TGTGCCAGCAGCCCAACTCCGGGGGGCATCTTGGGGGAGCAGTACTTC. It translates to CASSPTPGGILGEQYF.

The rearrangement uses TRBV13 and TRBJ2-2; perhaps TRBD2 as D (6 bases). The CDR3 is made up of 16 amino acids. V shed 5 bases and J shed 3 bases, with 16 bases lying between them. In germline, CDR1 is PRHDT, CDR2 FYEKMQ (reference sequence). The CDR3 DNA follows: TGTGCCAGCAGCCCTGGGGCTAGCGCGCACACCGGGGAGCTGTTTTTT. It specifies CASSPGASAHTGELFF.